This note documents a single TCR beta chain sequence. A read error is possible here, since a much larger clone lies one base away. The data are from a study of T cells in Graves' hyperthyroidism and ophthalmopathy. Germline loops: CDR1 SEHNR, CDR2 FQNEAQ (reference sequence). V trimming: 2 bases; J trimming: 2 bases; junction bases outside the gene matches: 1. CDR3 size: 15 residues. The hyperthyroidism patients had all been newly diagnosed, and their disease duration was under 2 months. Their ages ranged from 18 to 65 years. Amplified TCR beta CDR3 regions came from RNA transcripts. The HTBI primer set served for first-round RT-PCR of the TCR CDR3. From the multiplex PCR reads, TCRdb called clonotypes with MiXCR, one entry per CDR3 protein. The sample lists 600,000 to 850,000 distinct CDR3 sequences; about 19% were seen once.

The sample consisted of blood. The TCR was taken from a woman aged 50 to 60 with Graves' hyperthyroidism that later progressed to Graves' ophthalmopathy. The genes are TRBV7-9 and TRBJ1-3; the match to TRBD1 covers 9 bases. This chain's CDR3 is CASSLNRGPGNTIYF. The CDR3 coding sequence is TGTGCCAGCAGCTTAAACAGGGGGCCTGGAAACACCATATATTTT.